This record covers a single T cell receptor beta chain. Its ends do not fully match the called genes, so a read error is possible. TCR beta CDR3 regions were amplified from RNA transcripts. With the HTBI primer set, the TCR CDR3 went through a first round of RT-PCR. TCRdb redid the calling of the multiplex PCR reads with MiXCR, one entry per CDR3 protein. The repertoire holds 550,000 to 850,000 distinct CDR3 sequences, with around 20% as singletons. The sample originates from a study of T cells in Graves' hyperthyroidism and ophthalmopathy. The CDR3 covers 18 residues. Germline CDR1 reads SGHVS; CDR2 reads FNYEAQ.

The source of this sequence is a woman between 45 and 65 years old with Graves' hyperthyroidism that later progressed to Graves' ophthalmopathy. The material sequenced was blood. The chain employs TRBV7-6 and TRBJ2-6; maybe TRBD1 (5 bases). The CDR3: CASSLAGQGLSGANVLIF. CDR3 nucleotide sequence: TGTGCCAGCAGCTTAGCGGGCCAGGGTTTATCTGGGGCCAACGTCCTGATTTTC.